These T cell receptor beta chains were read from a single sample in a study of T cells in Graves' hyperthyroidism and ophthalmopathy. TCRdb redid the calling of the multiplex PCR reads with MiXCR, one entry per CDR3 protein. Among hundreds of thousands of distinct CDR3 sequences listed, around a fifth were seen once. The sample was blood. The receptors derive from a woman in her sixties or seventies with Graves' ophthalmopathy. Each CDR3 is given with its conserved first and last residue. A D gene is named only where the DNA matches it firmly. The size entry is marked missing in some rows and otherwise reads once, few, many or a size class.

many TRBD1 TRBJ1-2 TRBV27 CASTSLRGSIYGYTF TGTGCCAGCACTTCCCTCAGGGGGTCGATCTATGGCTACACCTTC
- TRBD2 TRBJ2-1 TRBV5-1 CASSPERDFTYNEQFF TGCGCCAGCAGCCCGGAGCGGGATTTCACCTACAATGAGCAGTTCTTC
- - TRBJ2-7 TRBV30 CAWSRGGIYEQYF TGTGCCTGGAGCAGGGGCGGGATATACGAGCAGTACTTC
- TRBD2 TRBJ2-1 TRBV6-5 CASSYLFSGAENYNEQFF TGTGCCAGCAGTTACCTTTTTAGCGGGGCCGAAAACTACAATGAGCAGTTCTTC
few - TRBJ2-6 TRBV15 CATSKRSGANVLTF TGTGCCACCAGCAAACGCTCTGGGGCCAACGTCCTGACTTTC
- TRBD2 TRBJ2-2 TRBV7-2 CASSPAGAAGELFF TGTGCCAGCAGCCCGGCGGGAGCGGCCGGGGAGCTGTTTTTT
- - TRBJ2-2 TRBV10-2 CASTGRRLGGELFF TGCGCCAGCACGGGGAGGAGACTTGGGGGGGAGCTGTTTTTT
- - TRBJ2-2 TRBV18 CASSPQGVTGELFF TGTGCCAGCTCACCTCAGGGAGTAACCGGGGAGCTGTTTTTT
many - TRBJ2-4 TRBV28 CASSLEGQLAKNIQYF TGTGCCAGCAGTTTAGAAGGACAACTCGCCAAAAACATTCAGTACTTC
- - TRBJ2-1 TRBV5-1 CASSSAQGKEQFF TGCGCCAGCAGCTCTGCTCAGGGGAAAGAGCAGTTCTTC
- TRBD1 TRBJ1-1 TRBV7-8 CASSLGTGGAFF TGTGCCAGCAGCTTAGGAACAGGGGGGGCTTTCTTT
- TRBD1 TRBJ1-2 TRBV28 CASSFQGGNYGYTF TGTGCCAGCAGTTTCCAGGGGGGTAACTATGGCTACACCTTC
- - TRBJ1-5 TRBV29-1 CSVGWGDNQPQHF TGCAGCGTTGGTTGGGGGGACAATCAGCCCCAGCATTTT
few - TRBJ1-1 TRBV24-1 CATSDHNTEAFF TGTGCCACCAGTGACCACAACACTGAAGCTTTCTTT
many - TRBJ2-7 TRBV11-2 CASSLDLAESYEQYF TGTGCCAGCAGCTTAGATTTGGCGGAGTCCTACGAGCAGTACTTC
few - TRBJ2-5 TRBV20-1 CSAAKRQGGETQYF TGCAGTGCTGCCAAGCGGCAGGGTGGGGAGACCCAGTACTTC
- - TRBJ1-2 TRBV18 CASSPGTRLSNYGYTF TGTGCCAGCTCACCGGGCACCCGGTTATCTAACTATGGCTACACCTTC
few - TRBJ2-7 TRBV7-2 CASSSRLSSYEQYF TGTGCCAGCAGCTCGCGATTGAGCTCCTACGAGCAGTACTTC
few TRBD1 TRBJ2-3 TRBV20-1 CSANLRDSFTDTQYF TGCAGTGCCAATCTCAGGGACAGCTTTACAGATACGCAGTATTTT
- - TRBJ2-7 TRBV6-1 CASRGPATYEQYF TGTGCCAGCAGGGGACCGGCCACCTACGAGCAGTACTTC
many TRBD2 TRBJ2-1 TRBV3-1 CASSQDGGTSGRSEQFF TGTGCCAGCAGCCAAGATGGGGGGACTAGCGGGAGAAGTGAGCAGTTCTTC
few - TRBJ2-2 TRBV5-5 CASSLVWARPTGELFF TGTGCCAGCAGCTTGGTTTGGGCTAGGCCCACCGGGGAGCTGTTTTTT
- - TRBJ2-2 TRBV10-2 CASTTSRDTGELFF TGCGCCAGCACTACTAGTCGAGACACCGGGGAGCTGTTTTTT
few TRBD2 TRBJ2-5 TRBV13 CASSFSSGTRGETQYF TGTGCCAGCAGCTTTTCCTCCGGGACTAGAGGAGAGACCCAGTACTTC
many TRBD1 TRBJ1-5 TRBV7-8 CASSLAGTGDQPQHF TGTGCCAGCAGCTTAGCTGGGACAGGCGATCAGCCCCAGCATTTT
- - TRBJ2-1 TRBV6-2/TRBV6-3 CASSYGFSEYNEQFF TGTGCCAGCAGTTACGGCTTTAGCGAATACAATGAGCAGTTCTTC
few - TRBJ1-1 TRBV19 CASSNRANTEAFF TGTGCCAGTTCAAACAGGGCGAACACTGAAGCTTTCTTT
- TRBD2 TRBJ2-1 TRBV2 CASRTSGWFSYNEQFF TGTGCCAGCAGGACTAGCGGGTGGTTCTCCTACAATGAGCAGTTCTTC
- TRBD1 TRBJ2-7 TRBV5-5 CASSLDFGTGTYEQYF TGTGCCAGCAGCTTGGATTTCGGGACAGGCACCTACGAGCAGTACTTC
- TRBD1 TRBJ1-5 TRBV6-1 CASNPTGAYIDSNQPQHF TGTGCCAGCAACCCGACAGGGGCGTATATCGATAGCAATCAGCCCCAGCATTTT
- - TRBJ2-7 TRBV20-1 CSAREGGAGWNEQYF TGCAGTGCTAGAGAAGGAGGAGCGGGCTGGAACGAGCAGTACTTC
many - TRBJ1-5 TRBV2 CASSAGVQPQHF TGTGCCAGCAGCGCAGGGGTTCAGCCCCAGCATTTT
few - TRBJ2-7 TRBV19 CASSIARGTGEQYF TGTGCCAGTAGTATAGCACGGGGGACCGGGGAGCAGTACTTC
- - TRBJ2-1 TRBV5-1 CASRKEAGPGYNEQFF TGCGCCAGCAGGAAGGAGGCGGGACCCGGCTACAATGAGCAGTTCTTC
- TRBD2 TRBJ2-7 TRBV5-1 CASSFTAHIAGGPREQYF TGCGCCAGCAGCTTCACAGCACACATAGCGGGAGGGCCGCGAGAGCAGTACTTC
- - TRBJ1-2 TRBV24-1 CATSDLWSYGYTF TGTGCCACCAGTGATTTGTGGTCCTATGGCTACACCTTC
- - TRBJ1-6 TRBV6-5 CASSYGQSSYNSPLHF TGTGCCAGCAGTTACGGGCAAAGCTCCTATAATTCACCCCTCCACTTT
- TRBD1 TRBJ2-5 TRBV19 CASSHGQGVRETQYF TGTGCCAGTAGCCACGGACAGGGAGTCCGAGAGACCCAGTACTTC
- TRBD2 TRBJ2-7 TRBV7-9 CASSFQAGVSYEQYF TGTGCCAGCAGCTTTCAGGCGGGGGTGTCCTACGAGCAGTACTTC
- TRBD1 TRBJ1-3 TRBV4-2 CASSQTGGGNTIYF TGTGCCAGCAGCCAGACAGGGGGTGGAAACACCATATATTTT
few TRBD1 TRBJ2-2 TRBV24-1 CATMTGVTGELFF TGTGCCACCATGACAGGGGTCACCGGGGAGCTGTTTTTT
- - TRBJ1-5 TRBV3-1 CASSQAGGPQHF TGTGCCAGCAGCCAAGCGGGGGGGCCCCAGCATTTT
few - TRBJ2-7 TRBV5-1 CASSLDREAYEQYF TGCGCCAGCAGCTTGGACAGGGAGGCTTACGAGCAGTACTTC
many - TRBJ2-7 TRBV2 CASSVEREQYF TGTGCCAGCTCAGTGGAGCGGGAGCAGTACTTC
- - TRBJ2-3 TRBV20-1 CSARDKGQYF TGCAGTGCTAGAGATAAGGGACAGTATTTT
many TRBD1 TRBJ1-5 TRBV2 CASSDGQGVQPQHF TGTGCCAGCAGCGACGGACAGGGGGTTCAGCCCCAGCATTTT
once - TRBJ1-6 TRBV20-1 CSAAPSNSPLHF TGCAGTGCTGCCCCTAGTAATTCACCCCTCCACTTT
- TRBD1 TRBJ1-5 TRBV10-3 CAISRTGGNQPQHF TGTGCCATCAGTCGGACAGGGGGCAATCAGCCCCAGCATTTT
few TRBD1 TRBJ1-3 TRBV3-1 CASSHHDRGGNTIYF TGTGCCAGCAGCCACCACGACAGGGGAGGAAACACCATATATTTT
few TRBD2 TRBJ2-1 TRBV7-2 CASSLVGSGSLNEQFF TGTGCCAGCAGCTTAGTCGGTAGCGGGAGTCTCAATGAGCAGTTCTTC
- - TRBJ1-2 TRBV27 CASSYIGAEGYTF TGTGCCAGCAGTTACATCGGGGCGGAGGGCTACACCTTC
- - TRBJ2-3 TRBV15 CATSRDRSWTDTQYF TGTGCCACCAGCAGAGATCGTAGTTGGACAGATACGCAGTATTTT
few - TRBJ2-2 TRBV5-1 CASTPLGVHTGELFF TGCGCCAGCACCCCATTGGGAGTACACACCGGGGAGCTGTTTTTT
many TRBD2 TRBJ2-5 TRBV12-3/TRBV12-4 CASTLGSGSSETQYF TGTGCCAGCACCCTGGGAAGCGGGAGTAGCGAGACCCAGTACTTC
few - TRBJ2-5 TRBV18 CASSPSGSNKRETQYF TGTGCCAGCTCACCAAGTGGCTCAAACAAAAGGGAGACCCAGTACTTC